These 20 T cell receptor beta chains came from one sample sequenced in a study of blood T cell repertoires in COVID-19. TCRdb's copy holds only in-frame clones and misses some; the assay was immunoSEQ multiplex PCR. The sample includes approximately 240,000 clones, less than 85% of them seen just once. Sequencing was done on a sample of peripheral blood. These TCRs come from an elderly woman with active or convalescent COVID-19.

The rearrangement uses TRBV7-9 and TRBJ2-1; 8 bases are a match to TRBD2. This CDR3 spans 16 amino acids. Germline-derived CDR1 and CDR2 are SEHNR and FQNEAQ (reference sequence). The trim removed 5 bases at V and 4 bases at J, leaving 10 bases unmatched. This chain's CDR3 is CASSPALAGSYNEQFF. In DNA, the CDR3 is TGTGCCAGCAGCCCCGCCCTAGCGGGCTCTTACAATGAGCAGTTCTTC.

The rearrangement joins TRBV30 to TRBJ1-2; tentatively, D is TRBD1 (5 bases). The CDR3 is 18 amino acids. CDR1 and CDR2 (germline): GTSNPN, SVGIG (reference sequence). V lost 0 bases and J 4 bases, leaving 24 bases between the germline ends. The CDR3 sequence is CAWSVFPRAVARGYGYTF. The DNA of the CDR3 is TGTGCCTGGAGTGTATTCCCCAGGGCTGTAGCTCGAGGCTATGGCTACACCTTC.

The genes are TRBV27 and TRBJ1-1, with 12 bases fitting TRBD1. The CDR3 is 15 residues long. Trimming at V came to 6 bases and at J to 6 bases, leaving 8 bases not matched to a gene. Germline V gene sequence: CDR1 MNHEY, CDR2 SMNVEV (reference sequence). CDR3: CASSRGTGGFAEAFF. The CDR3 DNA sequence: TGTGCCAGCAGCCGTGGGACAGGGGGCTTCGCTGAAGCTTTCTTT.

The J gene is TRBJ2-7, the V gene TRBV7-2; no definite D call. The germline V gene has CDR1 SGHTA and CDR2 FQGNSA. The CDR3 is 14 amino acids. V was trimmed by 8 bases and J by 2 bases, leaving 16 bases between them. CDR3 residues: CASVPGRLPYEQYF. The CDR3 bases are TGTGCCAGCGTCCCAGGTCGGTTACCCTACGAGCAGTACTTC.

The chain is built from TRBV29-1 and TRBJ2-1; D possibly corresponds to TRBD2 (6 bases). CDR3 length equals 17 residues. Germline CDR1 is SQVTM and CDR2 is ANQGSEA. The ends were cut back, 6 bases at V and 3 bases at J, with 24 bases in the middle. The CDR3 bases are TGCAGCGTCGCCAGGGCGTTCGGAGGGGCCAGCTACAATGAGCAGTTCTTC. This codes for CSVARAFGGASYNEQFF.

The chain joins TRBV19 to TRBJ1-1; TRBD1 is a possible D gene (5 bases). The CDR3 covers 13 residues. V was shortened by 7 bases and J by 3 bases, with 12 bases between the two germline ends. The V gene's germline CDR1 is LNHDA and CDR2 SQIVND (reference sequence). In DNA, the CDR3 is TGTGCCAGTATTACCCCGGGGGACACTGAAGCTTTCTTT. This encodes CASITPGDTEAFF.

This clone was picked up one time. J is TRBJ1-6 and V is TRBV5-1; TRBD1 matches 8 bases. This CDR3 comprises 13 residues. Germline V CDR1 and CDR2: SGHRS, YFSETQ. J lost 11 bases, V lost 0 bases, and 1 base had no gene match. CDR3 amino acids: CASSLGQGTPLHF. The CDR3 DNA reads as TGCGCCAGCAGCTTGGGACAGGGGACACCCCTCCACTTT.

The rearrangement joins TRBV28 to TRBJ1-2; 8 bases line up with TRBD1. The ends lost 2 bases at V and 7 bases at J; junction bases unmatched: 3. The CDR3 consists of 13 residues. Germline-derived CDR1 and CDR2 are MDHEN and SYDVKM. The chain's CDR3 is CASSLRGTGGYTF. CDR3 coding DNA: TGTGCCAGCAGTTTAAGAGGGACAGGTGGCTACACCTTC.

This clone was picked up a small number of times. Written as DNA, the CDR3 is TGTGCCTGGAGTGGGCGCGACAGGGGGGGTCAGCCCCAGCATTTT. Translating gives CAWSGRDRGGQPQHF. The genes are TRBV30 and TRBJ1-5, with 9 bases identical to TRBD1. The germline gives CDR1 GTSNPN, CDR2 SVGIG (reference sequence). The CDR3 loop spans 15 amino acids. The J segment lost 6 bases and the V segment lost 1 base, leaving 7 bases of the junction unmatched.

The chain employs TRBV29-1 and TRBJ1-1, with 7 bases fitting TRBD1. The ends lost 5 bases at V and 5 bases at J; junction bases unmatched: 5. The CDR3 spans 12 residues. Per germline, CDR1 SQVTM and CDR2 ANQGSEA. The CDR3 protein is CSVQQGWTEAFF. The CDR3 DNA reads TGCAGCGTTCAACAGGGGTGGACTGAAGCTTTCTTT.

The chain is built from TRBV7-9 and TRBJ1-5, with 8 bases identical to TRBD1. The CDR3 consists of 14 residues. The V gene's germline CDR1 is SEHNR and CDR2 FQNEAQ (reference sequence). The junction had 2 bases not matched to a gene; V was cut back by 2 bases and J by 5 bases. CDR3 loop: CASSLSTGDQPQHF. The CDR3 coding sequence is TGTGCCAGCAGCTTATCGACAGGGGATCAGCCCCAGCATTTT.

The rearrangement links TRBV28 to TRBJ1-2; perhaps TRBD1 as D (6 bases). CDR1 and CDR2 (germline): MDHEN, SYDVKM. The CDR3 length is 14 residues. V was shortened by 2 bases and J by 7 bases, with 14 bases between the two germline ends. CDR3 DNA sequence: TGTGCCAGCAGTTTAGGGCAGGGGCTGGGTGGCTACACCTTC. This encodes CASSLGQGLGGYTF.

This chain uses TRBV18 with TRBJ2-7; D is unresolved. Looked up from germline, CDR1 is KGHSH and CDR2 is LQKENI. The V and J ends lost 0 bases and 6 bases respectively, with 15 bases between them. CDR3 length equals 15 residues. The CDR3: CASSPPSAYTGEQYF. In DNA, the CDR3 is TGTGCCAGCTCACCACCGTCAGCCTATACGGGCGAGCAGTACTTC.

CDR3 amino acids: CASSSYRDRILVNEKLFF. CDR3 nucleotides: TGTGCCAGCAGCTCATACCGGGACAGGATCCTAGTAAATGAAAAACTGTTTTTT. The chain has TRBV5-6 and TRBJ1-4; 8 nucleotides line up with TRBD1. After removal of 3 bases from V and 5 bases from J, the junction contained 15 bases not matched to a gene. This CDR3 contains 18 residues. The germline CDR1 and CDR2 sequences are SGHDT and YYEEEE.

The rearrangement links TRBV15 to TRBJ2-7; 8 bases are shared with TRBD2. J lost 0 bases, V lost 1 base, and 5 bases had no gene match. The CDR3 is 16 amino acids. The germline V gene encodes CDR1 LNHNV and CDR2 YYDKDF (reference sequence). CDR3 residues: CATSRANSGTSYEQYF. The CDR3 DNA follows: TGTGCCACCAGCAGAGCCAATAGCGGGACCTCCTACGAGCAGTACTTC.

The chain combines TRBV6-6 with TRBJ2-1, with 12 bases fitting TRBD2. V trimming: 5 bases; J trimming: 4 bases; junction bases outside the gene matches: 3. The germline gives CDR1 MNHNY, CDR2 SVGAGI (reference sequence). CDR3 size: 15 residues. The CDR3 sequence is CASSKTSGGYNEQFF. The CDR3, as DNA: TGTGCCAGCAGTAAGACTAGCGGGGGATACAATGAGCAGTTCTTC.

J is TRBJ1-2 and V is TRBV3-1 (or the pseudogene TRBV3-2); TRBD1 might be the D (5 bases). Per germline, CDR1 LGHDT and CDR2 YNNKEL (reference sequence). V dropped 0 bases and J dropped 8 bases, with 10 bases sitting between them. The CDR3 spans 13 residues. The CDR3 coding sequence is TGTGCCAGCAGCCAAGATTTCAGGGTGGGCTACACCTTC. Its translation: CASSQDFRVGYTF.

V gene TRBV4-1 combines with J gene TRBJ2-7, with D tentatively TRBD2 (5 bases). Germline V gene lookup returns CDR1 MGHRA and CDR2 YSYEKL. The CDR3 length is 14 residues. The ends were cut back, 0 bases at V and 5 bases at J, with 11 bases in the middle. The CDR3 DNA is TGCGCCAGCAGCCAAGATCAGTTGGAGGACGAGCAGTACTTC. It translates to CASSQDQLEDEQYF.

The chain employs TRBV18 and TRBJ1-2; the match to TRBD1 covers 8 bases. Germline trimming cut 2 bases from V and 8 bases from J; bases unmatched to any gene: 10. Germline CDR1 is KGHSH and CDR2 is LQKENI. The CDR3 sequence is 15 residues long. The DNA of the CDR3 is TGTGCCAGCTCACCATCCGCAGGGGGCAGAAAGGGCTACACCTTC. Translated: CASSPSAGGRKGYTF.

This chain uses TRBV28 with TRBJ2-1; 13 bases are a match to TRBD2. CDR1 is MDHEN and CDR2 is SYDVKM in the germline V gene. J lost 9 bases, V lost 6 bases, and 5 bases had no gene match. The CDR3 spans 14 residues. The CDR3 region has the DNA TGTGCCAGCAGGACTAGCGGGAGGCAGGGTGAGCAGTTCTTC. This codes for CASRTSGRQGEQFF.